The present entry profiles one TCR beta chain with its context. The antigen is undetermined. The CDR3 has 15 residues. Per germline, CDR1 MNHEY and CDR2 SVGAGI. Trimming took 0 bases from V and 4 from J, leaving 12 bases between them. TCRdb's table, derived via immunoSEQ multiplex PCR, lists solely in-frame clones and lacks some. The sample has roughly 53,000 clones, 70% to 85% seen once. The data are from a study of radiotherapy plus CTLA-4 blockade in lung cancer. Study as a whole: Disease control reached approximately 30%, with objective responses in roughly 17%. Study-wide results and caveats: Reported findings show early blood T cell clone dynamics, with interferon-beta, best predicted response. Peripheral blood showed expansion of tumor-derived TCR clones after radiotherapy and ipilimumab.

CTLA-4 blockade with ipilimumab, together with focal radiation, was given to patients with chemo-refractory metastatic non-small-cell lung cancer. Sequences were derived from peripheral blood, sampled from a patient treated with radiotherapy plus ipilimumab. The chain links TRBV6-5 to TRBJ1-2; the D is unclear. The receptor's source is a human donor with non-small cell lung cancer who had a partial response to radiotherapy plus ipilimumab. CDR3 DNA: TGTGCCAGCAGTTACTCGATCAAAGGAGGCTATGGCTACACCTTC. This codes for CASSYSIKGGYGYTF.